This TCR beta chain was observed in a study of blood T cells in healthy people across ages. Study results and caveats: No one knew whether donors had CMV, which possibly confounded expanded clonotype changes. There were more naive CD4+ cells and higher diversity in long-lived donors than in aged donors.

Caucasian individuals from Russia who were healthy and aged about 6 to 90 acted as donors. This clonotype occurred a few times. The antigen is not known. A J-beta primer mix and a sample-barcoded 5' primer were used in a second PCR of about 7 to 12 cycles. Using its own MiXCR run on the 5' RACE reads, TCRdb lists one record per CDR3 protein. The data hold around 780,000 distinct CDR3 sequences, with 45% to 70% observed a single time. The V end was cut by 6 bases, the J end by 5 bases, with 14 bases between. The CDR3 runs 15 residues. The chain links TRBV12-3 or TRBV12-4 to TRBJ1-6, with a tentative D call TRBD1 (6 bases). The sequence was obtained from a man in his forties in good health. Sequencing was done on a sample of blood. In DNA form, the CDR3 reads TGTGCCAGCAGCGCCACAGGGAGGCATAATTCACCCCTCCACTTT. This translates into CASSATGRHNSPLHF.